The clone carrying this T cell receptor beta chain was counted between two and nine times. Its target is unknown. The data were taken from a study of blood T cells in healthy people across ages. General study points: Considered underestimates were the diversity estimates obtained from one million T cells.

Germline V gene lookup returns CDR1 SGHVS and CDR2 FNYEAQ. This CDR3 region has 15 residues. The germline V and J ends were trimmed by 1 base and 6 bases, with 13 bases remaining between them. Combining a sample-barcoded 5' primer with a J-beta primer mix, a second PCR ran for about 6 to 11 cycles. TCRdb fed the 5' RACE reads into MiXCR, producing one record per CDR3 protein. The sample has over 450,000 distinct CDR3 sequences; around 24% are singletons. The data were also submitted as part of a second study, on T cells of mothers and their children. That study adds: Study donors consisted of a few healthy Caucasian mothers and their six children. TCR recombination output is shaped by thymic selection similarly in related and unrelated pairs.

The sequenced sample consisted of blood. The TCR comes from a boy between 5 and 17 years old in good health. The chain uses TRBV7-6 and TRBJ2-1, with D possibly being TRBD2 (6 bases). CDR3 in amino acids: CASSLGTGLLNEQFF. DNA of the CDR3: TGTGCCAGCAGCTTAGGGACGGGACTCCTCAATGAGCAGTTCTTC.